This T cell receptor (beta chain) was sequenced for a study of naive and memory T cell subsets. Amplification of ligated cDNA took four PCR rounds with SP2 and nested alpha and beta constant primers. Alpha and beta constant region primers primed reverse transcription for blood and skin samples. TCRdb used MiXCR to reprocess the 5' RACE reads, holding one entry per CDR3 protein. This table holds about 48,000 distinct CDR3 sequences, around 4.7% found once. This clonotype has at least ten counts. An oligonucleotide containing a UMI was ligated to the 3' end of TCR cDNA. Input was about 1 to 1,100 ng of DNase-treated total RNA without cell sorting. This CDR3 has 18 residues. With V trimmed by 1 base and J by 3 bases, 10 bases remained unmatched. Per germline, CDR1 SGHAT and CDR2 FQNNGV.

The TCR was taken from a female donor in good health. The chain is built from TRBV11-2 and TRBJ2-1, with 9 nucleotides matching TRBD2. In nucleotides, the CDR3 is TGTGCCAGCAGCTTAGGGCTGCCTAGCGGGATTGGCTACAATGAGCAGTTCTTC. Encoded protein: CASSLGLPSGIGYNEQFF.